A single sample gave rise to the 28 T cell receptor beta chains below, sequenced in a study of T cells in Graves' hyperthyroidism and ophthalmopathy (dated by TCRdb to about 2019). The method was multiplex PCR. Sequenced on an Illumina HiSeq 2000. TCR beta CDR3 regions were amplified from RNA transcripts. A first-round RT-PCR of the TCR CDR3 used the HTBI primer set with the Qiagen OneStep RT-PCR kit. TCRdb handled the public reads itself, with Q25 trimming in fastp and clone calling in MiXCR, and kept productive beta chains. CDR3 protein sequences are deduplicated, and each keeps its most common genes and DNA. The sample table records hundreds of thousands of distinct CDR3 sequences; just over 45% of these occur just once. 8.2% of the sample lies in the top ten. Source material: peripheral blood or thyroid tissue (not recorded which). The receptor set was obtained from a woman between 18 and 29 years old with Graves' hyperthyroidism. Donor details come from another sample of the same person, matched by shared clones.

This clonotype has a handful of counts. This chain's CDR3 is CASSLGARARYGYTF. The CDR3 nucleotides are TGTGCCAGCAGCTTAGGGGCCAGGGCGCGCTATGGCTACACCTTC. The V and J genes are TRBV7-9 and TRBJ1-2, with TRBD1 as a possible D gene (5 bases). The CDR3 sequence is 15 residues long. Trimming left V 1 base short and J 4 bases short, with 13 bases between. Germline loops: CDR1 SEHNR, CDR2 FQNEAQ (reference sequence).

This clonotype occurred many times. The chain has TRBV29-1 and TRBJ2-7; 7 positions agree with TRBD2. The junction had 7 bases not matched to a gene; V was cut back by 7 bases and J by 1 base. CDR1 and CDR2 from the germline V gene are SQVTM and ANQGSEA. This CDR3 has 13 amino acids. The CDR3 reads CSAGGLSSYEQYF. The CDR3 DNA reads TGCAGCGCCGGGGGACTATCATCCTACGAGCAGTACTTC.

This chain uses TRBV5-4 with TRBJ2-7; D might be TRBD2 (5 bases). Germline V gives CDR1 SGHNT, CDR2 YYREEE (reference sequence). With 5 bases removed from V and 8 bases from J, the gap between germline ends came to 17 bases. CDR3 size: 13 residues. Here the CDR3 reads CASSQAPGYKQYF. In DNA, the CDR3 is TGTGCCAGCAGTCAAGCTCCGGGGTACAAGCAGTACTTC.

This clonotype turned up a few times. This chain uses TRBV7-9 with TRBJ1-5, with D tentatively TRBD1 (5 bases). V was pared by 6 bases and J by 0 bases, with 18 bases between. This CDR3 has 17 residues. The V gene's germline CDR1 is SEHNR and CDR2 FQNEAQ (reference sequence). CDR3 protein: CASSYVGGSYSNQPQHF. The CDR3 DNA reads TGTGCCAGCAGTTACGTGGGGGGGTCCTATAGCAATCAGCCCCAGCATTTT.

The chain carries TRBV5-1 and TRBJ2-5, with 7 bases fitting TRBD1. V shed 0 bases and J 5 bases; nucleotides not matched to a gene: 1. Germline loops: CDR1 SGHRS, CDR2 YFSETQ. The CDR3 length is 13 residues. CDR3 sequence reads: CASSLEDRETQYF. The DNA for the CDR3 is TGCGCCAGCAGCTTGGAGGACAGGGAGACCCAGTACTTC.

The table lists this clonotype with a few counts. The rearrangement links TRBV7-2 to TRBJ2-5; D remains unclear. V was cut by 5 bases and J by 2 bases, with 18 bases left in between. The germline V gene encodes CDR1 SGHTA and CDR2 FQGNSA. The CDR3 runs to 16 residues. For the CDR3, the DNA is TGTGCCAGCAGCCCCGGGCCATACGAACTACAAGAGACCCAGTACTTC. Its protein is CASSPGPYELQETQYF.

This clonotype was detected only a few times. V and J are TRBV24-1 and TRBJ2-3; D may be TRBD1 or TRBD2 (5 bases each). Germline CDR1 and CDR2: KGHDR and SFDVKD. The CDR3 has 15 amino acids. Trimming stripped 3 bases from V and 2 bases from J, with 11 bases between. The CDR3 DNA reads TGTGCCACCAGTGATCGAGGGACCTACACAGATACGCAGTATTTT. Protein: CATSDRGTYTDTQYF.

The sample holds many counts of this clonotype. This chain connects TRBV24-1 to TRBJ1-2, with 7 nucleotides matching TRBD1. Germline V gene lookup returns CDR1 KGHDR and CDR2 SFDVKD. CDR3 length: 14 amino acids. V lost 2 bases and J lost 4; bases outside the gene matches: 3. The CDR3 bases are TGTGCCACCAGTGATTCGCGGACAGGCTATGGCTACACCTTC. Its translation is CATSDSRTGYGYTF.

The chain couples TRBV2 to TRBJ1-5; D ambiguous. The CDR3 length is 17 residues. The germline V gene has CDR1 SNHLY and CDR2 FYNNEI. V was trimmed by 1 base and J by 0 bases, leaving 13 bases between them. In DNA form, the CDR3 reads TGTGCCAGCAGTGAAGTAGGAAGAGGGAATAGCAATCAGCCCCAGCATTTT. Encoded protein: CASSEVGRGNSNQPQHF.

The chain is built from TRBV25-1 and TRBJ2-5; a weak D match, TRBD1 (6 bases). V was pared by 8 bases and J by 4 bases, with 14 bases between. This CDR3 comprises 13 residues. Per the germline V gene, CDR1 is MGHDK and CDR2 is SYGVNS. The CDR3 bases are TGTGCCAGCTTCGGCACAGGGTTAGAGACCCAGTACTTC. Amino acids: CASFGTGLETQYF. The full variable domain, in which reference TRBV25-1 and TRBJ2-5 provide the parts outside the CDR3, is EADIYQTPRYLVIGTGKKITLECSQTMGHDKMYWYQQDPGMELHLIHYSYGVNSTEKGDLSSESTVSRIRTEHFPLTLESARPSHTSQYLCASFGTGLETQYFGPGTRLLVL.

This sequence joins TRBV20-1 and TRBJ1-1, with D uncertain. Germline V CDR1 and CDR2: DFQATT, SNEGSKA (reference sequence). V was clipped by 1 base and J by 1 base, with 10 bases between them. The CDR3 is made up of 14 amino acids. The CDR3 bases are TGCAGTGCTAGAGTTGCAGGCCAGAACACTGAAGCTTTCTTT. It is translated as CSARVAGQNTEAFF.

As concerns this clonotype: A much larger clone differs from this one at a single base, so this may be a read error. The chain combines TRBV2 with TRBJ1-1; D gene uncertain. The germline CDR1 and CDR2 sequences are SNHLY and FYNNEI. V lost 6 bases, J lost 1 base, and 12 bases lay in between. This CDR3 comprises 14 residues. The DNA of the CDR3 is TGTGCCAGCAGCAGAGGGAGGTCGAACACTGAAGCTTTCTTT. Protein sequence: CASSRGRSNTEAFF.

Comment on this clonotype: Because the CDR3's place on the DNA is in doubt, the DNA is left out and the CDR3 is given as listed by TCRdb. The CDR3 protein is CASTSDRGIYGYTF. This chain uses TRBV19 with TRBJ1-2; TRBD1 was called by the table and not checked on the DNA. Termini included, the CDR3 measures 14 amino acids. Per germline, CDR1 LNHDA and CDR2 SQIVND (reference sequence).

The V and J genes are TRBV10-3 and TRBJ1-5, with TRBD1 matching 9 bases. CDR3 size: 16 residues. The V gene end was trimmed by 10 bases and the J gene end by 4 bases; junction bases not matched to a gene: 14. Germline values: CDR1 ENHRY, CDR2 SYGVKD. In DNA, the CDR3 is TGTGCCAGCAATACGGACAGGGGATATGGGAATCAGCCCCAGCATTTT. Its translation: CASNTDRGYGNQPQHF.

The chain joins TRBV2 to TRBJ2-3; the match to TRBD1 covers 8 bases. The germline CDR1 and CDR2 sequences are SNHLY and FYNNEI. J lost 2 bases, V lost 6 bases, and 7 bases had no gene match. The CDR3 length is 15 residues. The CDR3 sequence: CASSFSGGPTDTQYF. As DNA, the CDR3 is TGTGCCAGCAGCTTCTCAGGGGGCCCCACAGATACGCAGTATTTT.

Points on this clonotype: Mismatch with germline at one junction end may stem from a read error. This chain links TRBV10-3 with TRBJ1-6; the D is unclear. The CDR3 totals 14 residues. Looked up from germline, CDR1 is ENHRY and CDR2 is SYGVKD. CDR3 in amino acids: CASSFGFYNSPPHF. The CDR3 region has the DNA TGTGCCAGTAGTTTCGGATTCTATAATTCACCCCCCCACTTT.

This clonotype occurred a few times. The J gene is TRBJ2-5, the V gene TRBV7-2, with TRBD1 matching 7 bases. This CDR3 is 15 amino acids long. V lost 7 bases to trimming and J lost 0 bases; unmatched junction nucleotides: 8. In germline, CDR1 is SGHTA, CDR2 FQGNSA. The CDR3 bases are TGTGCCAGCAAGGAAATAGGGGGCTACCAAGAGACCCAGTACTTC. Amino acid sequence: CASKEIGGYQETQYF.

The chain links TRBV12-3 or TRBV12-4 to TRBJ1-1, with D maybe TRBD1 (5 bases). The V and J ends lost 6 bases and 4 bases respectively, with 12 bases between them. The CDR3 is 13 residues long. This CDR3 is CASSHAGSTEAFF. Written as DNA, the CDR3 is TGTGCCAGCAGCCATGCAGGGTCCACTGAAGCTTTCTTT.

In this sample, this clonotype turned up many times. V usage is TRBV19 and J usage is TRBJ1-2, with D possibly matching TRBD1 (6 bases). Deletions cut 9 bases from V and 2 bases from J, with 10 bases between. Germline CDR1 reads LNHDA; CDR2 reads SQIVND (reference sequence). The CDR3 is 12 residues long. CDR3 sequence (DNA): TGTGCCAGCTTCAGGGGAAACTATGGCTACACCTTC. This gives the protein CASFRGNYGYTF.

Written as DNA, the CDR3 is TGTGCCAGCAGCTTAGTGGGGACCCTCTCCTACGAGCAGTACTTC. Protein product: CASSLVGTLSYEQYF. The V gene is TRBV7-8, the J gene TRBJ2-7; D tentatively fits TRBD1 or TRBD2 (5 bases each). The V end lost 1 base, the J end lost 0 bases, and 10 bases lay between the germline ends. Germline V CDR1 and CDR2: SGHVS, FQNEAQ. CDR3 length: 15 amino acids.

The rearrangement links TRBV7-9 to TRBJ1-5; tentative D call: TRBD1 (6 bases). CDR1 is SEHNR, CDR2 FQNEAQ, per germline (reference sequence). The germline V and J ends were trimmed by 6 bases and 2 bases, with 20 bases remaining between them. The CDR3 is 17 amino acids. The CDR3 sequence: CASSERGGGDGNQPQHF. In nucleotides, the CDR3 is TGTGCCAGCAGTGAACGGGGCGGGGGCGACGGCAATCAGCCCCAGCATTTT.

This chain uses TRBV2 with TRBJ2-5; TRBD1 is a possible D gene (6 bases). Germline V gene lookup returns CDR1 SNHLY and CDR2 FYNNEI. V lost 5 bases, J lost 5 bases, and 18 bases lay in between. The CDR3 extends over 15 amino acids. The CDR3 here is CASSYLAGAWETQYF. In DNA form, the CDR3 reads TGTGCCAGCAGTTACTTGGCAGGGGCGTGGGAGACCCAGTACTTC.

The chain combines TRBV5-1 with TRBJ2-7, with D unresolved. The CDR3 extends over 16 amino acids. Trimming removed 0 bases at V and 5 bases at J, with 18 bases between. Germline V gene data show CDR1 as SGHRS and CDR2 as YFSETQ. CDR3 sequence (DNA): TGCGCCAGCAGCTTGGCGGCAGAACATCCTCTCCACGAGCAGTACTTC. It codes for CASSLAAEHPLHEQYF.

This clonotype has only a few counts. The gene calls are TRBV9 and TRBJ2-7; 8 bases fit TRBD2. CDR1 and CDR2 from the germline V gene are SGDLS and YYNGEE. CDR3 length equals 15 residues. V lost 3 bases, J lost 2 bases, and 7 bases stayed unmatched. This chain's CDR3 is CASSARTSSPYEQYF. The CDR3 DNA sequence: TGTGCCAGCAGCGCCAGGACTAGCAGCCCCTACGAGCAGTACTTC.

The chain couples TRBV2 to TRBJ2-5, with D possibly TRBD2 on 5 matching bases. The CDR3 consists of 14 residues. Trimming took off 5 bases at V and 5 bases at J, with 15 bases between the two ends. Germline lookup yields CDR1 SNHLY and CDR2 FYNNEI. The CDR3: CASSPGTSTETQYF. The DNA of the CDR3 is TGTGCCAGCAGTCCGGGAACGAGCACGGAGACCCAGTACTTC.

This chain uses TRBV7-9 with TRBJ2-5; no reliable D call. This CDR3 contains 15 residues. Trimming pared 5 bases from V and 0 bases from J, leaving 13 bases between. Germline V CDR1 and CDR2: SEHNR, FQNEAQ (reference sequence). DNA for the CDR3: TGTGCCAGCAGCAGTCACGGGCGGAACCAAGAGACCCAGTACTTC. Translation: CASSSHGRNQETQYF.

This chain uses TRBV10-3 with TRBJ2-5, with a weak D call TRBD1 (5 bases). The CDR3 length is 14 residues. The germline V gene has CDR1 ENHRY and CDR2 SYGVKD. Trimming stripped 4 bases from V and 0 bases from J, with 9 bases between. The CDR3 coding sequence is TGTGCCATCAGTGGACAGCCCAACCAAGAGACCCAGTACTTC. This gives the protein CAISGQPNQETQYF.

This clonotype was observed a few times. This rearrangement joins TRBV12-3 or TRBV12-4 to TRBJ1-1; TRBD1 might be the D (5 bases). The CDR3 has 11 residues. V shed 7 bases and J shed 10 bases, with 13 bases lying between them. As DNA, the CDR3 is TGTGCCAGCACCTTTTCAGGGCCAGCTTTCTTT. It translates to CASTFSGPAFF.